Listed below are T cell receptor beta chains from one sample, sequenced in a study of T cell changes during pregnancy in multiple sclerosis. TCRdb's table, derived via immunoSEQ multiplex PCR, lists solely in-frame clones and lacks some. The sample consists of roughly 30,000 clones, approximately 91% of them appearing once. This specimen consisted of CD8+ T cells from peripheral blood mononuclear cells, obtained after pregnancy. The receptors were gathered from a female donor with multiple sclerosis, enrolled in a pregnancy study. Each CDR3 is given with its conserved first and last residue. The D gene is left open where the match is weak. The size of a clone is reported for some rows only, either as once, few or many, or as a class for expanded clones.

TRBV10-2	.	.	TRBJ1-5	TGCGCCAGTACAGGGATCGGTAATCAGCCCCAGCATTTT	CASTGIGNQPQHF
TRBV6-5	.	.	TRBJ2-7	TGTGCCAGCAGTTACAACGCCGGGTCATACTACGAGCAGTACTTC	CASSYNAGSYYEQYF
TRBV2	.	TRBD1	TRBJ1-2	TGTGCCAGCAGGGACCCGGGACAGGGCTTTAACTATGGCTACACCTTC	CASRDPGQGFNYGYTF
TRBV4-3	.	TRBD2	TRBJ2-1	TGCGCCAGCAGCCAAGTCGGGACTAGCGGATACAATGAGCAGTTCTTC	CASSQVGTSGYNEQFF
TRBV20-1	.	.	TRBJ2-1	TGCAGTGCCAGATTCGGCAATGAGCAGTTCTTC	CSARFGNEQFF
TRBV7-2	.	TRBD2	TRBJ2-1	TGTGCCAGCAGCTTCCGACTAGCGGGAGAGGTCTTCAATGAGCAGTTCTTC	CASSFRLAGEVFNEQFF
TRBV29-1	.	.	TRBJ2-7	TGCAGCGTTGAGGACAGCGTCTACGAGCAGTACTTC	CSVEDSVYEQYF
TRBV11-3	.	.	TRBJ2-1	TGTGCCAGCAGCTTAGAACTTGATGAGCAGTTCTTC	CASSLELDEQFF
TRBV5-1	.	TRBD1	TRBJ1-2	TGCGCCAGCAGCTGGGGACAGGGTATCAATGGCTACACCTTC	CASSWGQGINGYTF
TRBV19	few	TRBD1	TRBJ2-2	TGTGCCAGTAATCAGGGGGAAACCGGGGAGCTGTTTTTT	CASNQGETGELFF
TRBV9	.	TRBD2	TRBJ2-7	TGTGCCAGCAGCGTAGCGGTGGGTGCGGGAGGTTTGGGTGAGCAGTACTTC	CASSVAVGAGGLGEQYF
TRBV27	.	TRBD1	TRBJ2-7	TGTGCCAGCAGTTGGACAGGAGACTACGAGCAGTACTTC	CASSWTGDYEQYF
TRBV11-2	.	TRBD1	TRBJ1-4	TGTGCCAGCAGCTTATGGGGTGCGGGACAGCATAATGAAAAACTGTTTTTT	CASSLWGAGQHNEKLFF
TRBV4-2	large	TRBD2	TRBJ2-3	TGTGCCAGCAGCCAAGAGCGAGCGGGAGCAGATACGCAGTATTTT	CASSQERAGADTQYF